The present TCR beta chain was sequenced within a study of blood T cell repertoires in COVID-19. About the study: Nucleic acid was either cDNA or gDNA, and it came from T cells, B-cell-depleted T cells, or PBMCs.

Profiling relied on immunoSEQ multiplex PCR, and the TCRdb table lists in-frame clones only, not all of them. Among fewer than 250,000 clones, around four fifths were seen once, and the ten largest hold just under 20%. This CDR3 is built from 15 residues. Germline V lookup: CDR1 KGHSH, CDR2 LQKENI. Trimming removed 2 bases from V and 7 bases from J, with 15 bases in between. V and J are TRBV18 and TRBJ2-1, with a tentative D call TRBD2 (6 bases). This sequence originates from a man aged 30-40 years with active or convalescent COVID-19. Sequenced sample: peripheral blood. The CDR3 spells CASSPSTGRINEQFF. CDR3 nucleotides: TGTGCCAGCTCACCATCAACGGGGAGGATAAATGAGCAGTTCTTC.